The following is a T cell receptor beta chain sequence with its context. Its antigen is as yet unknown. Assay used: immunoSEQ multiplex PCR; TCRdb lists only in-frame clones, some missing. The data show about 90,000 clones, approximately 91% seen once. These data are taken from a study of OX40 agonist ivuxolimab in advanced cancers. About the study: It was permissible to have had prior anti-PD-1, anti-PD-L1 or anti-CTLA-4 therapy, and more than 30% had some.

Study outcomes and limitations: At 0.1 to 3.0 mg/kg, clonal expansion of CD4+ and CD8+ blood T cells had occurred by week 6. Among patients with partial responses at 0.1-3.0 mg/kg, clonal expansion was among the lowest. There were, on average, more expanded clones in CD8+ T cells than in CD4+.

This specimen consisted of CD4+ or CD8+ T cells sorted from blood, obtained in a trial of the OX40 agonist ivuxolimab. This sequence was found in an adult with an advanced solid tumor such as melanoma, head and neck, liver or kidney cancer.

In DNA form, the CDR3 reads TGTGCCAGCAGCCCTCGACAGGGAATAAACACTGAAGCTTTCTTT. Protein: CASSPRQGINTEAFF. The chain recombines TRBV7-9 with TRBJ1-1, with TRBD1 matching 7 bases. The V segment lost 5 bases and the J segment 2 bases; nucleotides outside the gene matches: 8. The CDR3 length is 15 residues. Germline V gene lookup returns CDR1 SEHNR and CDR2 FQNEAQ (reference sequence).